This entry lists 23 T cell receptor beta chains sequenced from one sample in a study of blood T cell repertoires in COVID-19. Sequencing was performed with immunoSEQ multiplex PCR; in TCRdb, only in-frame clones are kept and a portion is missing. The profile shows about 110,000 clones, about 85% of them singletons. The sequencing sample was made of peripheral blood. The receptors here all came from a human donor in a cohort sampled during active COVID-19.

V gene TRBV6-6 combines with J gene TRBJ1-6; no firm D call. Germline CDR1 reads MNHNY; CDR2 reads SVGAGI (reference sequence). There are 13 residues in the CDR3. Trimming took off 7 bases at V and 9 bases at J, with 13 bases between the two ends. The DNA of the CDR3 is TGTGCCAGCAACACCCCTTCTAGTTCACCCCTCCACTTT. This gives the protein CASNTPSSSPLHF.

The chain has TRBV29-1 and TRBJ2-7; a possible D gene is TRBD1 (5 bases). This CDR3 has 12 residues. Trimming left V 4 bases short and J 0 bases short, with 7 bases between. The germline gives CDR1 SQVTM, CDR2 ANQGSEA. The CDR3 DNA sequence: TGCAGCGTTGCAGACAGCTCCTACGAGCAGTACTTC. Translated, it gives CSVADSSYEQYF.

The V call is TRBV19, the J call TRBJ2-5; a weak D match, TRBD2 (7 bases). CDR3 length: 13 amino acids. Germline CDR1 and CDR2: LNHDA and SQIVND (reference sequence). With 5 bases removed from V and 4 bases from J, the gap between germline ends came to 11 bases. This CDR3 is CASSHREGETQYF. The DNA for the CDR3 is TGTGCCAGTAGTCACAGGGAGGGAGAGACCCAGTACTTC.

V usage is TRBV29-1 and J usage is TRBJ1-1; maybe TRBD1 (5 bases). In germline, CDR1 is SQVTM, CDR2 ANQGSEA. The ends were cut back, 0 bases at V and 7 bases at J, with 15 bases in the middle. CDR3 length: 14 residues. The CDR3 nucleotides read TGCAGCGTTGAAGATCCCAGGGCGTCTAATGAAGCTTTCTTT. Amino acid sequence: CSVEDPRASNEAFF.

The CDR3 region is CATSDSPFAGGIDEQFF. CDR3 DNA: TGTGCCACCAGTGATTCCCCTTTTGCGGGGGGGATCGATGAGCAGTTCTTC. V usage is TRBV24-1 and J usage is TRBJ2-1, with 9 positions matching TRBD2. The V segment lost 2 bases and the J segment 8 bases; nucleotides outside the gene matches: 12. The CDR3 loop spans 17 amino acids. Germline-derived CDR1 and CDR2 are KGHDR and SFDVKD.

V gene TRBV29-1 combines with J gene TRBJ2-3; no definite D call. The CDR3 is 13 residues long. CDR1 SQVTM and CDR2 ANQGSEA come from the germline V gene. V shed 4 bases and J shed 1 base, with 9 bases lying between them. The CDR3 reads CSVALRGTDTQYF. The CDR3 nucleotides read TGCAGCGTTGCCCTCCGGGGCACAGATACGCAGTATTTT.

The V gene is TRBV10-1, the J gene TRBJ2-1; 7 nucleotides align to TRBD1. The V and J ends lost 3 bases and 5 bases, in that order; junction bases with no gene match: 13. Germline loops: CDR1 WNHNN, CDR2 SYGVQD (reference sequence). The CDR3 is made up of 17 amino acids. The CDR3 loop reads CASSDTTGVLGDNEQFF. The CDR3 DNA follows: TGCGCCAGCAGTGACACCACAGGGGTGTTGGGCGACAATGAGCAGTTCTTC.

This clone was observed many times. The chain has TRBV24-1 and TRBJ2-3; 7 bases line up with TRBD1. Unmatched junction bases numbered 10, after V lost 5 bases and J lost 6 bases. The CDR3 runs 15 residues. CDR1 KGHDR and CDR2 SFDVKD come from the germline V gene. CDR3 loop: CATSGTTGWRDTQYF. The DNA of the CDR3 is TGTGCCACCAGTGGTACGACAGGGTGGCGGGATACGCAGTATTTT.

V usage is TRBV3-1 (or the pseudogene TRBV3-2) and J usage is TRBJ2-2, with 9 bases fitting TRBD2. The CDR3 consists of 16 residues. The germline V gene encodes CDR1 LGHDT and CDR2 YNNKEL (reference sequence). V shed 2 bases and J 7 bases; nucleotides not matched to a gene: 8. DNA for the CDR3: TGTGCCAGCAGCCAAAGATCGGGACTAGCCGGCGGGGAGCTGTTTTTT. Amino acid sequence: CASSQRSGLAGGELFF.

The genes are TRBV19 and TRBJ2-7; 14 bases agree with TRBD2. The CDR3 covers 16 residues. Looked up from germline, CDR1 is LNHDA and CDR2 is SQIVND (reference sequence). J was trimmed by 4 bases and V by 3 bases; bases with no gene match: 5. The DNA of the CDR3 is TGTGCCAGTAGTATGGCCGGGACTAGCGGGAGTTACGAGCAGTACTTC. Amino acids: CASSMAGTSGSYEQYF.

The V and J genes are TRBV19 and TRBJ2-7; a possible D gene is TRBD2 (6 bases). Per germline, CDR1 LNHDA and CDR2 SQIVND (reference sequence). The CDR3 runs to 13 residues. Trimming took 6 bases from V and 2 from J, leaving 11 bases between them. The CDR3 reads CASRRGLTYEQYF. The CDR3 bases are TGTGCCAGTAGACGGGGACTGACCTACGAGCAGTACTTC.

The chain employs TRBV4-2 and TRBJ2-3, with 7 bases identical to TRBD1. The CDR3 consists of 17 residues. Losses at the gene ends were 0 bases for V and 5 bases for J; bases not matched to a gene: 11. Per germline, CDR1 LGHNA and CDR2 YNFKEQ. The CDR3 nucleotides are TGTGCCAGCAGCCAAGAGTGGGGGTCAGGGGGTGGAGATACGCAGTATTTT. It codes for CASSQEWGSGGGDTQYF.

J is TRBJ2-7 and V is TRBV5-6; TRBD1 aligns across 10 bases. The germline V gene encodes CDR1 SGHDT and CDR2 YYEEEE. This CDR3 comprises 14 residues. V lost 4 bases and J lost 2; bases outside the gene matches: 3. The CDR3 sequence is CASSAGTGAYEQYF. The CDR3 nucleotides read TGTGCCAGCAGCGCCGGGACAGGGGCCTACGAGCAGTACTTC.

The chain couples TRBV7-3 to TRBJ1-2, with TRBD1 identical over 9 bases. Germline CDR1 is SGHTA and CDR2 is FQGTGA. CDR3 size: 15 residues. The junction had 11 bases not matched to a gene; V was cut back by 6 bases and J by 6 bases. The CDR3 sequence is CASSPTGQGGNGYTF. The CDR3 bases are TGTGCCAGCAGTCCCACGGGACAGGGAGGGAATGGCTACACCTTC.

The J gene is TRBJ2-7, the V gene TRBV28, with 10 bases fitting TRBD2. Trimming took 3 bases from V and 2 from J; bases not matched to a gene: 4. The V gene's germline CDR1 is MDHEN and CDR2 SYDVKM. The CDR3 consists of 15 residues. The CDR3 nucleotides read TGTGCCAGCAGTTTTCCAAGCGGGAGGGCCTACGAGCAGTACTTC. It translates to CASSFPSGRAYEQYF.

The chain carries TRBV3-1 (or the pseudogene TRBV3-2) and TRBJ1-2, with TRBD1 as a possible D gene (6 bases). Germline V CDR1 and CDR2: LGHDT, YNNKEL (reference sequence). The CDR3 sequence is 13 residues long. V was pared by 4 bases and J by 7 bases, with 13 bases between. In DNA form, the CDR3 reads TGTGCCAGCAGCCTACGGGACACGGGTGGCTACACCTTC. Its translation is CASSLRDTGGYTF.

This clone appeared a single time. The chain is built from TRBV10-3 and TRBJ2-7; D may be TRBD2 (6 bases). Per the germline V gene, CDR1 is ENHRY and CDR2 is SYGVKD. The V end lost 2 bases, the J end lost 6 bases, and 14 bases lay between the germline ends. The CDR3 consists of 14 residues. Here the CDR3 reads CAISEHGLGGEQYF. The CDR3, as DNA: TGTGCCATCAGTGAGCACGGCCTGGGGGGCGAGCAGTACTTC.

In its sample, this clone was seen once. This chain links TRBV18 with TRBJ2-1; TRBD2 matches at 14 bases. Germline V gene lookup returns CDR1 KGHSH and CDR2 LQKENI. J was trimmed by 8 bases and V by 6 bases; bases with no gene match: 6. The CDR3 totals 15 residues. The CDR3 coding sequence is TGTGCCAGCTCTCTGACTAGCGGGGGGGTCGATGAGCAGTTCTTC. Translated: CASSLTSGGVDEQFF.

The chain joins TRBV29-1 to TRBJ1-1; TRBD1 is a possible D gene (6 bases). The CDR3 has 12 amino acids. Trimming cost V 6 bases and J 5 bases, with 13 bases left between them. CDR1 and CDR2 from the germline V gene are SQVTM and ANQGSEA. CDR3 region: CSVDNRETEAFF. The CDR3 bases are TGCAGCGTGGACAACAGGGAAACTGAAGCTTTCTTT.

The chain is built from TRBV6-1 and TRBJ1-1; TRBD1 is a possible D gene (5 bases). The CDR3 is 16 residues long. Germline V lookup: CDR1 MNHNS, CDR2 SASEGT. With 3 bases removed from V and 1 base from J, the gap between germline ends came to 15 bases. The CDR3 bases are TGTGCCAGCAGTGAGATTTGGGGCCTAGAGAACACTGAAGCTTTCTTT. This codes for CASSEIWGLENTEAFF.

The chain joins TRBV20-1 to TRBJ2-7, with D unresolved. The germline V gene encodes CDR1 DFQATT and CDR2 SNEGSKA (reference sequence). V gave up 4 bases and J gave up 6 bases, with 10 bases separating them. CDR3 length: 11 residues. CDR3 nucleotides: TGCAGTGCTAAGACACCGCCCGAGCAGTACTTC. Protein product: CSAKTPPEQYF.

The rearrangement uses TRBV7-3 and TRBJ2-5; no clear D gene. With 5 bases removed from V and 5 bases from J, the gap between germline ends came to 12 bases. Per germline, CDR1 SGHTA and CDR2 FQGTGA. This CDR3 contains 13 residues. The CDR3 DNA sequence: TGTGCCAGCAGCGTCGGCCTCGGGGAGACCCAGTACTTC. Encoded protein: CASSVGLGETQYF.

The chain uses TRBV24-1 and TRBJ2-5, with unresolved D. Between the trimmed V and J ends, which lost 4 bases and 2 bases, there was a span of 13 bases. The CDR3 has 15 residues. The germline V gene encodes CDR1 KGHDR and CDR2 SFDVKD. The CDR3 loop is CATSDSPTFQETQYF. The CDR3, as DNA: TGTGCCACCAGTGACTCCCCGACTTTTCAAGAGACCCAGTACTTC.